Below, 24 T cell receptor beta chains from the same sample are listed, as sequenced in a study of cytomegalovirus exposure and HLA in healthy donors. The study ran its PCR with 60 Vbeta and 13 Jbeta primers. The data were produced by immunoSEQ multiplex PCR, yet TCRdb's version contains in-frame clones alone and is incomplete. The sample consists of 150,000 to 200,000 clones, about four fifths of them appearing once. Sequencing used PBMCs. These receptors all stem from a woman aged 25 to 39 in good health and CMV-seropositive.

About this clone itself: The junction shows a germline mismatch at one end, possibly a read error. The CDR3 DNA reads TGTGCTAGCAGCCAAGGACAGGGGTACCAAGAGACCCAGTACTTC. Protein sequence: CASSQGQGYQETQYF. The rearrangement uses TRBV7-7 and TRBJ2-5; 9 bases agree with TRBD1. Germline V gene sequence: CDR1 SSHAT, CDR2 FNYEAQ (reference sequence). This CDR3 spans 15 amino acids.

The sample holds one count of this clone. The V call is TRBV15, the J call TRBJ2-5, with 12 bases identical to TRBD2. Germline CDR1 is LNHNV and CDR2 is YYDKDF (reference sequence). The CDR3 spans 22 residues. The V gene end was trimmed by 2 bases and the J gene end by 5 bases; junction bases not matched to a gene: 24. The CDR3 here is CATSRSYSSPLAGGPRGETQYF. CDR3 DNA sequence: TGTGCCACCAGCAGATCTTATTCTTCGCCTCTAGCGGGAGGGCCTAGGGGGGAGACCCAGTACTTC. Filled out from reference TRBV15 and TRBJ2-5, the complete variable domain reads DAMVIQNPRYQVTQFGKPVTLSCSQTLNHNVMYWYQQKSSQAPKLLFHYYDKDFNNEADTPDNFQSRRPNTSFCFLDIRSPGLGDTAMYLCATSRSYSSPLAGGPRGETQYFGPGTRLLVL.

In this sample, this clone turned up a few times. The J gene is TRBJ1-4, the V gene TRBV5-1; D is undetermined. Looked up from germline, CDR1 is SGHRS and CDR2 is YFSETQ. V shed 2 bases and J shed 2 bases, with 4 bases lying between them. The CDR3 length is 13 residues. The CDR3 DNA sequence: TGCGCCAGCAGCTTAGCGACTAATGAAAAACTGTTTTTT. Residues: CASSLATNEKLFF.

The rearrangement joins TRBV19 to TRBJ1-1; a possible D gene is TRBD1 (5 bases). CDR3 length equals 12 residues. From germline, CDR1 is LNHDA and CDR2 SQIVND (reference sequence). The V end lost 7 bases, the J end lost 12 bases, and 18 bases lay between the germline ends. DNA for the CDR3: TGTGCCAGTACCCCGATGTCAGGGTGGTCTTTCTTT. As protein: CASTPMSGWSFF.

The chain joins TRBV7-3 to TRBJ2-2; 11 bases line up with TRBD2. The CDR3 is 18 residues long. With V trimmed by 1 base and J by 1 base, 5 bases remained unmatched. CDR1 and CDR2 from the germline V gene are SGHTA and FQGTGA. CDR3 coding DNA: TGTGCCAGCAGCTTAATCCAGGGGACTAGCGGGAACACCGGGGAGCTGTTTTTT. It codes for CASSLIQGTSGNTGELFF. The whole variable domain, remainder taken from reference TRBV7-3 and TRBJ2-2, is GAGVSQTPSNKVTEKGKYVELRCDPISGHTALYWYRQSLGQGPEFLIYFQGTGAADDSGLPNDRFFAVRPEGSVSTLKIQRTERGDSAVYLCASSLIQGTSGNTGELFFGEGSRLTVL.

The chain uses TRBV25-1 and TRBJ2-5, with 7 bases fitting TRBD1. CDR1 is MGHDK and CDR2 is SYGVNS in the germline V gene. The CDR3 has 15 amino acids. The V segment lost 5 bases and the J segment 2 bases; nucleotides outside the gene matches: 8. CDR3 residues: CASSKIQGIQETQYF. The DNA for the CDR3 is TGTGCCAGCAGTAAGATACAGGGGATACAAGAGACCCAGTACTTC.

V and J are TRBV7-9 and TRBJ2-7; 7 nucleotides line up with TRBD1. This CDR3 contains 12 residues. After removal of 7 bases from V and 6 bases from J, the junction contained 6 bases not matched to a gene. Germline-derived CDR1 and CDR2 are SEHNR and FQNEAQ (reference sequence). The CDR3 region is CASTVDRVEQYF. CDR3 in DNA: TGTGCCAGCACCGTCGACAGGGTCGAGCAGTACTTC. Based on the CDR3 plus reference TRBV7-9 and TRBJ2-7, the full variable domain is DTGVSQNPRHKITKRGQNVTFRCDPISEHNRLYWYRQTLGQGPEFLTYFQNEAQLEKSRLLSDRFSAERPKGSFSTLEIQRTEQGDSAMYLCASTVDRVEQYFGPGTRLTVT.

This chain connects TRBV10-1 to TRBJ2-7; TRBD1 aligns across 7 bases. Germline CDR1 reads WNHNN; CDR2 reads SYGVQD (reference sequence). This CDR3 is built from 16 residues. Unmatched junction bases numbered 14, after V lost 6 bases and J lost 3 bases. The DNA for the CDR3 is TGCGCCAGCAGACAGGGGAAACCCAACCATCTCTACGAGCAGTACTTC. It codes for CASRQGKPNHLYEQYF.

This clone came up a few times. V and J are TRBV30 and TRBJ2-1; D possibly corresponds to TRBD2 (6 bases). Germline V gene sequence: CDR1 GTSNPN, CDR2 SVGIG (reference sequence). CDR3 size: 15 residues. Trimming stripped 5 bases from V and 6 bases from J, with 20 bases between. The CDR3 region has the DNA TGTGCCTGGCCGGGACTTCCCCACTTGAGCAATGAGCAGTTCTTC. This encodes CAWPGLPHLSNEQFF.

The J gene is TRBJ1-2, the V gene TRBV6-5; 10 bases are a match to TRBD1. Trimming took 2 bases from V and 5 from J; bases not matched to a gene: 2. Germline V gene data show CDR1 as MNHEY and CDR2 as SVGAGI. CDR3 length equals 14 residues. This chain's CDR3 is CASSYGTGVYGYTF. In DNA form, the CDR3 reads TGTGCCAGCAGTTACGGGACAGGGGTTTATGGCTACACCTTC.

The chain links TRBV14 to TRBJ2-4; D may be TRBD1 (5 bases). The CDR3 runs to 15 residues. The V end lost 4 bases, the J end lost 6 bases, and 16 bases lay between the germline ends. Germline V gene sequence: CDR1 SGHDN, CDR2 FVKESK. CDR3 protein: CASSRRRGQGNIQYF. As DNA, the CDR3 is TGTGCCAGCAGCCGGAGAAGGGGCCAGGGAAACATTCAGTACTTC. Supplemented by reference TRBV14 and TRBJ2-4, the full variable domain reads EAGVTQFPSHSVIEKGQTVTLRCDPISGHDNLYWYRRVMGKEIKFLLHFVKESKQDESGMPNNRFLAERTGGTYSTLKVQPAELEDSGVYFCASSRRRGQGNIQYFGAGTRLSVL.

J is TRBJ2-7 and V is TRBV5-8; the match to TRBD1 covers 8 bases. Per the germline V gene, CDR1 is SGHTS and CDR2 is YDEGEE. The CDR3 extends over 14 amino acids. V was pared by 3 bases and J by 2 bases, with 4 bases of the junction left unmatched. CDR3 loop: CASSWGQAAYEQYF. In DNA, the CDR3 is TGTGCCAGCAGCTGGGGACAGGCCGCCTACGAGCAGTACTTC.

This clone was detected once. The CDR3 DNA follows: TGTGCCAGCAGTTACTCCTTAGACACTGAAGCTTTCTTT. Its translation is CASSYSLDTEAFF. The chain is built from TRBV6-6 and TRBJ1-1; no firm D call. The CDR3 runs to 13 residues. The germline V gene has CDR1 MNHNY and CDR2 SVGAGI (reference sequence). The germline V and J ends were trimmed by 0 bases and 3 bases, with 5 bases remaining between them.

The chain uses TRBV28 and TRBJ1-2; 7 nucleotides line up with TRBD1. CDR1 is MDHEN and CDR2 is SYDVKM in the germline V gene. V lost 3 bases and J lost 6; bases outside the gene matches: 13. The CDR3 runs 16 residues. CDR3 in amino acids: CASSLLLTETGNGYTF. As DNA, the CDR3 is TGTGCCAGCAGTTTGCTTCTTACTGAGACAGGGAATGGCTACACCTTC.

The CDR3 region is CASSPRKVGRTNYGYTF. The CDR3 DNA sequence: TGTGCCAGCTCACCGAGGAAGGTCGGCCGGACTAACTATGGCTACACCTTC. This chain joins TRBV18 and TRBJ1-2; D unresolved. Germline assignment: CDR1 KGHSH and CDR2 LQKENI. The CDR3 runs to 17 residues. Trimming removed 3 bases at V and 0 bases at J, with 17 bases between. Variable domain in full (rest from reference TRBV18 and TRBJ1-2): NAGVMQNPRHLVRRRGQEARLRCSPMKGHSHVYWYRQLPEEGLKFMVYLQKENIIDESGMPKERFSAEFPKEGPSILRIQQVVRGDSAAYFCASSPRKVGRTNYGYTFGSGTRLTVV.

The chain carries TRBV6-1 and TRBJ2-2, with 7 nucleotides matching TRBD1. The CDR3 contains 15 residues. J lost 6 bases, V lost 6 bases, and 10 bases had no gene match. Germline assignment: CDR1 MNHNS and CDR2 SASEGT. This chain's CDR3 is CASRGYTDRPGELFF. The CDR3 DNA reads as TGTGCCAGCAGGGGCTATACGGACAGGCCCGGGGAGCTGTTTTTT.

The gene calls are TRBV28 and TRBJ1-1, with 7 bases matching TRBD1. V shed 4 bases and J 1 base; nucleotides not matched to a gene: 9. This CDR3 is 16 amino acids long. Germline CDR1 is MDHEN and CDR2 is SYDVKM. The CDR3, as DNA: TGTGCCAGCAGTTCGAGGGCAGGGGGAGCGAACACTGAAGCTTTCTTT. Encoded protein: CASSSRAGGANTEAFF.

The V call is TRBV5-1, the J call TRBJ1-1, with 9 bases that match TRBD1. Germline lookup yields CDR1 SGHRS and CDR2 YFSETQ. The CDR3 spans 15 residues. V lost 1 base to trimming and J lost 5 bases; unmatched junction nucleotides: 6. Here the CDR3 reads CASSLSVTGGTEAFF. The CDR3 DNA sequence: TGCGCCAGCAGCTTGTCGGTGACAGGGGGGACTGAAGCTTTCTTT. Filled out from reference TRBV5-1 and TRBJ1-1, the complete variable domain reads KAGVTQTPRYLIKTRGQQVTLSCSPISGHRSVSWYQQTPGQGLQFLFEYFSETQRNKGNFPGRFSGRQFSNSRSEMNVSTLELGDSALYLCASSLSVTGGTEAFFGQGTRLTVV.

V gene TRBV21-1 combines with J gene TRBJ2-2; the table's D call, TRBD2, has no DNA check behind it. TRBV21-1 is recorded as a pseudogene. This CDR3 region has 14 residues. The DNA of the CDR3 is TGTGCCAGCACAGCAGGGCGGGGCACCGGGGAGCTGTTTTTT. This gives the protein CASTAGRGTGELFF.

The chain recombines TRBV7-2 with TRBJ1-4, with D possibly being TRBD1 (6 bases). The CDR3 totals 14 residues. The germline V gene has CDR1 SGHTA and CDR2 FQGNSA. V lost 5 bases to trimming and J lost 7 bases, with 14 bases between them. Here the CDR3 DNA reads TGTGCCAGCAGCCCCGTGCAGGGGAGTGAAAAACTGTTTTTT. It is translated as CASSPVQGSEKLFF.

V is TRBV5-1 and J is TRBJ2-2; D ambiguous. The germline gives CDR1 SGHRS, CDR2 YFSETQ. Between the trimmed V and J ends, which lost 5 bases and 0 bases, there was a span of 5 bases. This CDR3 region has 13 residues. CDR3 in amino acids: CASRSANTGELFF. The CDR3 bases are TGCGCCAGCAGATCCGCGAACACCGGGGAGCTGTTTTTT. Full variable domain (rest looked up from reference TRBV5-1 and TRBJ2-2): KAGVTQTPRYLIKTRGQQVTLSCSPISGHRSVSWYQQTPGQGLQFLFEYFSETQRNKGNFPGRFSGRQFSNSRSEMNVSTLELGDSALYLCASRSANTGELFFGEGSRLTVL.

The chain couples TRBV27 to TRBJ2-7, with D uncertain. Deletions cut 2 bases from V and 3 bases from J, with 8 bases between. The CDR3 covers 13 residues. Per the germline V gene, CDR1 is MNHEY and CDR2 is SMNVEV (reference sequence). This CDR3 reads CASSLGVFYEQYF. The CDR3 DNA follows: TGTGCCAGCAGTTTAGGAGTATTCTACGAGCAGTACTTC.

The gene calls are TRBV11-2 and TRBJ2-6; possibly TRBD1 for D (6 bases). CDR3 length: 17 residues. Trimming pared 5 bases from V and 0 bases from J, leaving 14 bases between. Per the germline V gene, CDR1 is SGHAT and CDR2 is FQNNGV. The DNA of the CDR3 is TGTGCCAGCAGCGATCGCCAGGGGATCTCTGGGGCCAACGTCCTGACTTTC. Amino acids: CASSDRQGISGANVLTF.

The chain carries TRBV6-5 and TRBJ1-5; D not resolved. Per germline, CDR1 MNHEY and CDR2 SVGAGI. V was cut by 2 bases and J by 0 bases, with 8 bases left in between. The CDR3 is 15 residues long. CDR3 nucleotides: TGTGCCAGCAGTTACCTATCAACTAGCAATCAGCCCCAGCATTTT. The encoded protein is CASSYLSTSNQPQHF.